Shown below are 8 T cell receptor beta chains from a single sample sequenced in a study of a mutant IDH1 vaccine in newly diagnosed glioma. The time point denotes: baseline, week 1 (first vaccination visit). Treatment meaning: pre-vaccination baseline after standard-of-care therapy. Sequenced by immunoSEQ multiplex PCR; TCRdb stores in-frame clones only, minus some. The data contain some 15,000 clones, just under 80% of them singletons. Sequencing used PBMCs, obtained from a glioma patient treated with radiotherapy, temozolomide or both. The receptor source for this set is a man aged 35-49 years with glioma.

This clone appeared a single time. J is TRBJ2-1 and V is TRBV9; 13 nucleotides agree with TRBD2. Germline V gene sequence: CDR1 SGDLS, CDR2 YYNGEE. Losses at the gene ends were 3 bases for V and 8 bases for J; bases not matched to a gene: 11. CDR3 size: 17 residues. The CDR3: CASSAESTSGRSDEQFF. The CDR3 DNA reads TGTGCCAGCAGCGCGGAGTCGACTAGCGGGAGGTCGGATGAGCAGTTCTTC.

The chain employs TRBV5-4 and TRBJ1-2; the D gene is possibly TRBD1 (6 bases). Germline V CDR1 and CDR2: SGHNT, YYREEE (reference sequence). There are 14 residues in the CDR3. V shed 4 bases and J shed 8 bases, with 18 bases lying between them. In nucleotides, the CDR3 is TGTGCCAGCAGCAATACAGGGAACTTCTTGGGCTACACCTTC. Translation: CASSNTGNFLGYTF.

J is TRBJ1-6 and V is TRBV27; 10 bases agree with TRBD1. The CDR3 runs to 19 residues. The J segment lost 7 bases and the V segment lost 5 bases, leaving 17 bases of the junction unmatched. Per the germline V gene, CDR1 is MNHEY and CDR2 is SMNVEV (reference sequence). CDR3 bases: TGTGCCAGCAGTCCGAAGAAATGGACGGGACAGGGGACAAATTCACCCCTCCACTTT. Translated: CASSPKKWTGQGTNSPLHF.

This clone was seen a handful of times. V gene TRBV12-5 combines with J gene TRBJ1-2; 8 positions match TRBD1. The CDR3 loop spans 15 amino acids. With 2 bases clipped from V and 6 bases from J, the junction kept 8 bases outside the gene matches. Germline V CDR1 and CDR2: LGHNT, FRNRAP. Here the CDR3 reads CASGLQGARGDGYTF. CDR3 nucleotide sequence: TGTGCTAGTGGTTTGCAGGGGGCGCGGGGCGATGGCTACACCTTC.

DNA of the CDR3: TGTGCCAGCAGCCGTGGATCCACTAACACCGGGGAGCTGTTTTTT. Its protein product is CASSRGSTNTGELFF. This chain uses TRBV11-3 with TRBJ2-2; no firm D call. Trimming pared 5 bases from V and 2 bases from J, leaving 12 bases between. Germline CDR1 SGHNT, CDR2 YENEEA. CDR3 size: 15 residues. Based on the CDR3 plus reference TRBV11-3 and TRBJ2-2, the full variable domain is EAGVVQSPRYKIIEKKQPVAFWCNPISGHNTLYWYLQNLGQGPELLIRYENEEAVDDSQLPKDRFSAERLKGVDSTLKIQPAELGDSAVYLCASSRGSTNTGELFFGEGSRLTVL.

The chain carries TRBV7-6 and TRBJ2-5; D is uncertain. This CDR3 has 12 residues. Germline-derived CDR1 and CDR2 are SGHVS and FNYEAQ. V lost 1 base, J lost 7 bases, and 7 bases lay in between. The CDR3 here is CASSLGRGTQYF. DNA for the CDR3: TGTGCCAGCAGCTTAGGGCGCGGGACCCAGTACTTC.

This clone was seen more than once but under ten times. The rearrangement joins TRBV6-5 to TRBJ2-3; the D gene is possibly TRBD2 (5 bases). The ends were cut back, 2 bases at V and 0 bases at J, with 6 bases in the middle. Germline assignment: CDR1 MNHEY and CDR2 SVGAGI. This CDR3 region has 14 residues. The CDR3 reads CASSYGGSTDTQYF. The CDR3 region has the DNA TGTGCCAGCAGTTACGGCGGGAGCACAGATACGCAGTATTTT.

This clone was counted between two and nine times. The chain uses TRBV7-9 and TRBJ2-7; no firm D call. CDR1 is SEHNR and CDR2 is FQNEAQ in the germline V gene (reference sequence). The CDR3 is made up of 11 amino acids. V dropped 6 bases and J dropped 2 bases, with 5 bases sitting between them. This CDR3 reads CASRGPYEQYV. In DNA, the CDR3 is TGTGCCAGCAGGGGCCCCTACGAGCAGTACGTC.